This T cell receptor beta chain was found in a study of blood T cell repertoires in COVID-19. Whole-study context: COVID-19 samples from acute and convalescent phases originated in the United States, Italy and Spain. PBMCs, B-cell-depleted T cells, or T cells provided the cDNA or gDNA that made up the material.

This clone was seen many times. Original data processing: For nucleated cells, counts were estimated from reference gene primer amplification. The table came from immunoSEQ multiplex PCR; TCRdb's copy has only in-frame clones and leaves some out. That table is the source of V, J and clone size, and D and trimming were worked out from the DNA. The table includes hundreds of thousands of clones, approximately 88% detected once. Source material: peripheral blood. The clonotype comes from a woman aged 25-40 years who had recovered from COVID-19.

CDR3 in DNA: TGTGCCAGCAGTCCGACCCTCTATACAGGGGTTGTAGTTGATACGCAGTATTTT. Protein product: CASSPTLYTGVVVDTQYF. The chain employs TRBV28 and TRBJ2-3; TRBD1 matches at 7 bases. The CDR3 is 18 residues long. V shed 5 bases and J 6 bases; nucleotides not matched to a gene: 20. Looked up from germline, CDR1 is MDHEN and CDR2 is SYDVKM.